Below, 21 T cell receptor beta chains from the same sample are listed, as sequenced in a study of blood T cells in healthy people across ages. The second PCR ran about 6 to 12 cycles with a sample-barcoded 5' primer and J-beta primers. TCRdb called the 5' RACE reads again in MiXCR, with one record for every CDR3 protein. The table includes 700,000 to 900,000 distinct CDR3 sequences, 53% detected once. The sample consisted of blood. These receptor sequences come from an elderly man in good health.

The CDR3 here is CSVEGVRTYNEQFF. Here the CDR3 DNA reads TGCAGCGTTGAAGGGGTACGGACCTACAATGAGCAGTTCTTC. The chain combines TRBV29-1 with TRBJ2-1; no definite D call. The CDR3 loop spans 14 amino acids. Germline-derived CDR1 and CDR2 are SQVTM and ANQGSEA. V lost 1 base and J lost 2, with 9 bases in between.

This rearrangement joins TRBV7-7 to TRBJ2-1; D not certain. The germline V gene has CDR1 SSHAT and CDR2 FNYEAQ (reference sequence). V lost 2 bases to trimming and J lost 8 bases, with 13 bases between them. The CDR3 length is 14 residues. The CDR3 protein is CASSLRSGPDEQFF. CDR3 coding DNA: TGTGCCAGCAGCTTAAGGTCGGGCCCCGATGAGCAGTTCTTC.

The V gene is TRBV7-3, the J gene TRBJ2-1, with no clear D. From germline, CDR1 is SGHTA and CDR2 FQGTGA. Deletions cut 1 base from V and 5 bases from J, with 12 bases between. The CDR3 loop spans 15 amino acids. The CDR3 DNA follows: TGTGCCAGCAGCTTAATGCCCCTAGAAAACAATGAGCAGTTCTTC. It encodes CASSLMPLENNEQFF. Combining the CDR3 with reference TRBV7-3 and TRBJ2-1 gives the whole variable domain GAGVSQTPSNKVTEKGKYVELRCDPISGHTALYWYRQSLGQGPEFLIYFQGTGAADDSGLPNDRFFAVRPEGSVSTLKIQRTERGDSAVYLCASSLMPLENNEQFFGPGTRLTVL.

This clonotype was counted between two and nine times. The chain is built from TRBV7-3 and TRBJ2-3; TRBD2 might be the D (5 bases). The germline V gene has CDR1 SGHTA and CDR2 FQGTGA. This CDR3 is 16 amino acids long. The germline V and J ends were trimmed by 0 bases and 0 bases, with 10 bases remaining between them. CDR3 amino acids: CASSLTGLRSTDTQYF. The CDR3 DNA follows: TGTGCCAGCAGCTTAACAGGACTGCGCAGCACAGATACGCAGTATTTT.

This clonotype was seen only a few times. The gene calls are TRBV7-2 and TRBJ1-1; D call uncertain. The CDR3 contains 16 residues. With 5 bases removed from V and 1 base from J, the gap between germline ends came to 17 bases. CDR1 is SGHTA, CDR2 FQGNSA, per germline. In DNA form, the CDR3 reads TGTGCCAGCAGCCAGGTAGGAAGGCCGGGGAACACTGAAGCTTTCTTT. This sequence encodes CASSQVGRPGNTEAFF.

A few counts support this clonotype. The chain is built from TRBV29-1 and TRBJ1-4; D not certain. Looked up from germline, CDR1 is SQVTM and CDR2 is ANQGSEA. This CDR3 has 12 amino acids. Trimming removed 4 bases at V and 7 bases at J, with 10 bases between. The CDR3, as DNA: TGCAGCGTTGCCATGTCGGTTGAAAAACTGTTTTTT. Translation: CSVAMSVEKLFF.

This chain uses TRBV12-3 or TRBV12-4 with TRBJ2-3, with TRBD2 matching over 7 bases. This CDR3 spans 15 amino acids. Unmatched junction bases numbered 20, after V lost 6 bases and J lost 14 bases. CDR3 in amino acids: CASSQTAGVKRDAYF. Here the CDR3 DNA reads TGTGCCAGCAGCCAGACGGCGGGAGTGAAAAGAGACGCGTATTTT.

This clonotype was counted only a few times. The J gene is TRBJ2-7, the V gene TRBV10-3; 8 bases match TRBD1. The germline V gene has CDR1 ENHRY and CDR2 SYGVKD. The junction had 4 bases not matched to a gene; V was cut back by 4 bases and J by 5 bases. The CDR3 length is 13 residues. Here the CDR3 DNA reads TGTGCCATCAGTGGAACAGGGGGTGACGAGCAGTACTTC. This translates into CAISGTGGDEQYF.

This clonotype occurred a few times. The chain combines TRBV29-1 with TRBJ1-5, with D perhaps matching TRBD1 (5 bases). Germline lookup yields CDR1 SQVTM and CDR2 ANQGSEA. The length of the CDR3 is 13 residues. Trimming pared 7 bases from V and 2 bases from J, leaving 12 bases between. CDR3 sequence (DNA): TGCAGCGCCGGGGAAGGGGGCAATCAGCCCCAGCATTTT. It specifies CSAGEGGNQPQHF.

CDR3 region: CASSLLAGLPLSSYNEQFF. The CDR3 DNA is TGTGCCAGCAGCCTTCTAGCGGGCCTTCCCCTCAGCTCCTACAATGAGCAGTTCTTC. The chain combines TRBV4-2 with TRBJ2-1; 8 bases map to TRBD2. The CDR3 length is 19 residues. The V segment lost 4 bases and the J segment 0 bases; nucleotides outside the gene matches: 14. Germline V gene lookup returns CDR1 LGHNA and CDR2 YNFKEQ.

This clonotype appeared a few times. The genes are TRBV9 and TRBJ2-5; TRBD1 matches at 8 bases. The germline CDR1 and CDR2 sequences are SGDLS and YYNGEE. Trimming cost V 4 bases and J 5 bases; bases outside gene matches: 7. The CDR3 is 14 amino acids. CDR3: CASSITTGGETQYF. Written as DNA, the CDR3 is TGTGCCAGCAGCATTACCACAGGGGGGGAGACCCAGTACTTC.

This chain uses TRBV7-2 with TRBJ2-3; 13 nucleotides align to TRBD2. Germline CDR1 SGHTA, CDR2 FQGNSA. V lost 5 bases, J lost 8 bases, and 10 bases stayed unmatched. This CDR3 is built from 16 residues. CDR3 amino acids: CASSPTSGRPGATQYF. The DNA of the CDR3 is TGTGCCAGCAGCCCGACTAGCGGGAGGCCCGGGGCTACGCAGTATTTT.

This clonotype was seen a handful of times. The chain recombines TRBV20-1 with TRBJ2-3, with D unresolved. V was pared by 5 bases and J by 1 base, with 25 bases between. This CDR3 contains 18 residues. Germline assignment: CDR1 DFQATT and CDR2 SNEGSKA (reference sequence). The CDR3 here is CSAHVHPSSKGRTDTQYF. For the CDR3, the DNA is TGCAGTGCTCATGTCCACCCCAGCTCGAAGGGTCGCACAGATACGCAGTATTTT.

The CDR3 here is CASSLGTYDPETQYF. DNA for the CDR3: TGTGCCAGCAGCTTAGGGACCTATGACCCGGAGACCCAGTACTTC. The gene calls are TRBV11-2 and TRBJ2-4; D unclear. The J call may be incorrect, as the DNA end agrees better with TRBJ2-5. This CDR3 comprises 15 residues. Looked up from germline, CDR1 is SGHAT and CDR2 is FQNNGV.

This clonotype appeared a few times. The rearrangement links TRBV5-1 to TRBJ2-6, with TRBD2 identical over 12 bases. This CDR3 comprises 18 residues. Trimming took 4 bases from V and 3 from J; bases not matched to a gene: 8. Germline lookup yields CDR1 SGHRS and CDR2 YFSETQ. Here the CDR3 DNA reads TGCGCCAGCAGCCCCGCCGGACTAGCGGGATTTGGGGCCAACGTCCTGACTTTC. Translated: CASSPAGLAGFGANVLTF.

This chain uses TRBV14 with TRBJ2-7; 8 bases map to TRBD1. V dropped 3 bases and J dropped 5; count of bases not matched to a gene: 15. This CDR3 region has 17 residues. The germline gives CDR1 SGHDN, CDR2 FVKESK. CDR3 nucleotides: TGTGCCAGCAGCCAGGGGTTAATCACGACAGGGGCGGACGAGCAGTACTTC. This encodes CASSQGLITTGADEQYF. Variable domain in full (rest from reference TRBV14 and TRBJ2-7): EAGVTQFPSHSVIEKGQTVTLRCDPISGHDNLYWYRRVMGKEIKFLLHFVKESKQDESGMPNNRFLAERTGGTYSTLKVQPAELEDSGVYFCASSQGLITTGADEQYFGPGTRLTVT.

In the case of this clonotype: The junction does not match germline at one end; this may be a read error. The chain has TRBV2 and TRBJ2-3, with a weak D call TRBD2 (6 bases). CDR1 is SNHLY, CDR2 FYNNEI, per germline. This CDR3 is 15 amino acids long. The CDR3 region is CTSKGTGSTGRYAYF. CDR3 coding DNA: TGTACCAGCAAAGGTACAGGTTCTACCGGGAGATACGCGTATTTT.

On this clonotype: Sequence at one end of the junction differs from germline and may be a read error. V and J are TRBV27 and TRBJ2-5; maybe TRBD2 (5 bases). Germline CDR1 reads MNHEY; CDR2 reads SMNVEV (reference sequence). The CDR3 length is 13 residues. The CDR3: CAGSLQGRETQYF. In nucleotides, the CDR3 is TGTGCCGGCAGTTTACAAGGGAGAGAGACCCAGTACTTC.

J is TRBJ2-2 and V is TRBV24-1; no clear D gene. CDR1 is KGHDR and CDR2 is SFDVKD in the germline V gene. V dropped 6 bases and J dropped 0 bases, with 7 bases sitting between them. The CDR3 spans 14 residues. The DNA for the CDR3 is TGTGCCACCAGTTATGGTGCGAACACCGGGGAGCTGTTTTTT. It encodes CATSYGANTGELFF.

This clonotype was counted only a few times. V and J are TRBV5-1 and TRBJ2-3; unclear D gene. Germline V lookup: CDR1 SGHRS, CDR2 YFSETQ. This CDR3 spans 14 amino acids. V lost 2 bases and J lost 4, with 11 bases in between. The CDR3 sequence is CASSFVGRSDTQYF. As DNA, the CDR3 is TGCGCCAGCAGCTTCGTGGGAAGGTCAGATACGCAGTATTTT. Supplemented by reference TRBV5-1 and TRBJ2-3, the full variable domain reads KAGVTQTPRYLIKTRGQQVTLSCSPISGHRSVSWYQQTPGQGLQFLFEYFSETQRNKGNFPGRFSGRQFSNSRSEMNVSTLELGDSALYLCASSFVGRSDTQYFGPGTRLTVL.

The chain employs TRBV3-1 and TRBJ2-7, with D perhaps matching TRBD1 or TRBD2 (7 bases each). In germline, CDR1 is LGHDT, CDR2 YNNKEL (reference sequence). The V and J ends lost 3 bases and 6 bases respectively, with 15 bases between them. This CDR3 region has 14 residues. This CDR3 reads CASSHRQGGGEQYF. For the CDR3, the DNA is TGTGCCAGCAGCCACAGACAGGGCGGGGGCGAGCAGTACTTC.